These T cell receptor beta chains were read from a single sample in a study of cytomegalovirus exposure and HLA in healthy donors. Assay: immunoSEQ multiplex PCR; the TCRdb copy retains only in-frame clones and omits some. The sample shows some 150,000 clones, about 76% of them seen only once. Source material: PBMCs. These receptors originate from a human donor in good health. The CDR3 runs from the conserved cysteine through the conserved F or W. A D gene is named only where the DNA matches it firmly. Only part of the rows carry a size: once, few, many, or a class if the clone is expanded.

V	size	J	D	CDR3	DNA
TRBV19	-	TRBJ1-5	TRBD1	CASSLSLGTGTNQPQHF	TGTGCCAGTAGCCTCTCTCTCGGGACAGGGACCAATCAGCCCCAGCATTTT
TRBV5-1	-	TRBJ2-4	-	CASSLSRDTNIQYF	TGCGCCAGCAGCTTGAGCCGGGATACAAACATTCAGTACTTC
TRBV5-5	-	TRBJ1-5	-	CASSLKESGISQPQHF	TGTGCCAGCAGCTTGAAGGAATCAGGGATAAGTCAGCCCCAGCATTTT
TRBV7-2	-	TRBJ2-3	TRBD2	CASSYLTSGITQYF	TGTGCCAGCAGCTATCTGACTAGCGGAATTACGCAGTATTTT
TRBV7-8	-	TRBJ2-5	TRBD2	CASSLDRGLAGRETQYF	TGTGCCAGCAGCTTAGACCGTGGGCTAGCGGGGAGAGAGACCCAGTACTTC
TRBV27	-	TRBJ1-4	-	CASSLAGAANEKLFF	TGTGCCAGCAGTTTGGCGGGGGCTGCTAATGAAAAACTGTTTTTT
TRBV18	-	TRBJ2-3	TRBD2	CASSPLGRRESDTQYF	TGTGCCAGCTCACCTCTGGGGAGGCGGGAGTCAGATACGCAGTATTTT
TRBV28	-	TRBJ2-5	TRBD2	CASSIPTSGRLGETQYF	TGTGCCAGCAGTATTCCGACTAGCGGGAGACTGGGAGAGACCCAGTACTTC
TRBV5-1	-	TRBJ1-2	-	CASSLTQNTNYGYTF	TGCGCCAGCAGCTTGACACAGAACACTAACTATGGCTACACCTTC
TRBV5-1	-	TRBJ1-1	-	CASSLEAVRTEAFF	TGCGCCAGCAGCTTGGAAGCGGTAAGAACTGAAGCTTTCTTT
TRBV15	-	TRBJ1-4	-	CATSTRGGGIEKLFF	TGTGCCACCAGCACACGGGGCGGGGGAATTGAAAAACTGTTTTTT
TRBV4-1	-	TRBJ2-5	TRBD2	CASSSPGLECTQYF	TGCGCCAGCAGCTCTCCTGGACTAGAGTGTACCCAGTACTTC
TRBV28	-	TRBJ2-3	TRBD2	CASRSRGEDTQYF	TGTGCCAGCAGATCTCGGGGGGAAGATACGCAGTATTTT
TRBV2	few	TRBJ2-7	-	CASNPSSYEQYF	TGTGCCAGCAACCCTAGCTCCTACGAGCAGTACTTC
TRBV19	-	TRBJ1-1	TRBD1	CASSISQGADTEAFF	TGTGCCAGTAGTATCAGTCAGGGGGCGGACACTGAAGCTTTCTTT
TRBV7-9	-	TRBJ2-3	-	CASSSSNTQYF	TGTGCCAGCAGCTCATCCAATACGCAGTATTTT